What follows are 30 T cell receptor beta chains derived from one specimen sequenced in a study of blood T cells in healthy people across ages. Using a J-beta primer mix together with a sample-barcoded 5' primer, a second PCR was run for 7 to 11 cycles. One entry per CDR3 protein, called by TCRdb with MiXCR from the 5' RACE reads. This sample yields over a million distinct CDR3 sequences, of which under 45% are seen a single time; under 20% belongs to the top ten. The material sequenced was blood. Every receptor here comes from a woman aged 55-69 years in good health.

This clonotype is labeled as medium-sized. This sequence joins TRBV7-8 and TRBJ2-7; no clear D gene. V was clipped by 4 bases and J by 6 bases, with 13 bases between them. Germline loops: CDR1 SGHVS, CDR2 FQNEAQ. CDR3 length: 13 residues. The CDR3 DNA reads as TGTGCCAGCAGCTCCAGTCGCCCCTCCGAGCAGTACTTC. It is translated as CASSSSRPSEQYF.

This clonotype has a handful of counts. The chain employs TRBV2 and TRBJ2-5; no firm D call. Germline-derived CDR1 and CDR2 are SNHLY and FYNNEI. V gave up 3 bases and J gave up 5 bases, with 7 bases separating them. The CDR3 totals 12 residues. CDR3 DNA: TGTGCCAGCAGTGATACGAGGGAGACCCAGTACTTC. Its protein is CASSDTRETQYF.

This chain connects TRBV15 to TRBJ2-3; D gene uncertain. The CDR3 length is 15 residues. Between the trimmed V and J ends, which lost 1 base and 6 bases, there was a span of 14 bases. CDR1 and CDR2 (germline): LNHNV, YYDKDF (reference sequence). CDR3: CATSRAGPTGDTQYF. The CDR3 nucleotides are TGTGCCACCAGCAGAGCTGGCCCCACTGGGGATACGCAGTATTTT.

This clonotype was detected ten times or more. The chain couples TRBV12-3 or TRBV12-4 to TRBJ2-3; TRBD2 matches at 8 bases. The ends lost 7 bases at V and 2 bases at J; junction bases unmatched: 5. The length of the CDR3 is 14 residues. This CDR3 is CASTLAGFTDTQYF. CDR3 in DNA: TGTGCCAGCACCTTAGCGGGATTCACAGATACGCAGTATTTT.

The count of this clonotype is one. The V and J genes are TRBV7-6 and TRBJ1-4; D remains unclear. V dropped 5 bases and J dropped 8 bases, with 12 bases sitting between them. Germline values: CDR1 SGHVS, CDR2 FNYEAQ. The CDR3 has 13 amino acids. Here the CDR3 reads CASSARPGEKLFF. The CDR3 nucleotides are TGTGCCAGCAGCGCGAGACCGGGCGAAAAACTGTTTTTT. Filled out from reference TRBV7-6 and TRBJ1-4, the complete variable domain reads GAGVSQSPRYKVTKRGQDVALRCDPISGHVSLYWYRQALGQGPEFLTYFNYEAQQDKSGLPNDRFSAERPEGSISTLTIQRTEQRDSAMYRCASSARPGEKLFFGSGTQLSVL.

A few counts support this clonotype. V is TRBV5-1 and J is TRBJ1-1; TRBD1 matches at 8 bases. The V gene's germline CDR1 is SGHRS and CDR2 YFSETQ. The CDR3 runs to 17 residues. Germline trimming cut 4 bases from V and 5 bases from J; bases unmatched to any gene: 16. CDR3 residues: CASSARGQGLAVTEAFF. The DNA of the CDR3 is TGCGCCAGCAGCGCCAGGGGGCAGGGCTTGGCCGTAACTGAAGCTTTCTTT. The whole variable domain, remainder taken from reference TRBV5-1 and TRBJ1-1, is KAGVTQTPRYLIKTRGQQVTLSCSPISGHRSVSWYQQTPGQGLQFLFEYFSETQRNKGNFPGRFSGRQFSNSRSEMNVSTLELGDSALYLCASSARGQGLAVTEAFFGQGTRLTVV.

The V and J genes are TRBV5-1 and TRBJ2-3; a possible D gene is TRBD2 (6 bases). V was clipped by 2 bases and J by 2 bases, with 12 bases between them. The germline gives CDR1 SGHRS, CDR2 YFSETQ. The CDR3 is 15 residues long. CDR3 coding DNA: TGCGCCAGCAGCTTTGGGGGGATATACACAGATACGCAGTATTTT. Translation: CASSFGGIYTDTQYF.

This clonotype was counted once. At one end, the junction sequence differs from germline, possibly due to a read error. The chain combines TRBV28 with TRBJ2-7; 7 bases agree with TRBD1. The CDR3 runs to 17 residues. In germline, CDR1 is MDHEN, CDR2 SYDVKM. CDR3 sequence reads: CASSSRITGASSYGQYF. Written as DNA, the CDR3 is TGTGCCAGCAGTTCCAGAATCACAGGGGCCAGCTCCTACGGGCAGTACTTC.

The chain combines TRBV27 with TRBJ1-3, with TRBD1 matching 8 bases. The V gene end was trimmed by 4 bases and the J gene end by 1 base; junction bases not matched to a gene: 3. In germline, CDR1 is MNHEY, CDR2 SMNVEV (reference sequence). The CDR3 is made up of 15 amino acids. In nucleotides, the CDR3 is TGTGCCAGCAGTTCCCGGACAGGGTCTGGAAACACCATATATTTT. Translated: CASSSRTGSGNTIYF.

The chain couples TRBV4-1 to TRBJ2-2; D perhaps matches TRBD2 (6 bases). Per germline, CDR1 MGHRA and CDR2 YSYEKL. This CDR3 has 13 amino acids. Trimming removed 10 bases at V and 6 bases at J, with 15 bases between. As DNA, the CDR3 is TGCGCCACCCGGGGACTTCCCGCCGGGGAGCTGTTTTTT. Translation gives CATRGLPAGELFF.

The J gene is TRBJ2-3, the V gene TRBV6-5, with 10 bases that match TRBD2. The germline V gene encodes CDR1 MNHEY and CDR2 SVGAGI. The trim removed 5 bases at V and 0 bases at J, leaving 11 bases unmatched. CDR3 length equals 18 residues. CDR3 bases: TGTGCCAGCAGTAACCTTGGTAGCGGGAGGAGGAGCACAGATACGCAGTATTTT. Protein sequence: CASSNLGSGRRSTDTQYF.

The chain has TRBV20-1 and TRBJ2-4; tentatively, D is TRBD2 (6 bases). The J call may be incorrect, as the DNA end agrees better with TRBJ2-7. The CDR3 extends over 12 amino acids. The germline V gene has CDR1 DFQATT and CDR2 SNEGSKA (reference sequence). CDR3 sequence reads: CSATWRGYEQYF. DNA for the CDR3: TGCAGTGCTACGTGGAGGGGTTACGAGCAGTACTTC.

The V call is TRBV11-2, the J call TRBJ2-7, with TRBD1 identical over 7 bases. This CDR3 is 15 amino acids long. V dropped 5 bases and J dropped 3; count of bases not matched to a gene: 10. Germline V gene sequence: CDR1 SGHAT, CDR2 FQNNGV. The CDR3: CASSPRDSIHYEQYF. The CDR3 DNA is TGTGCCAGCAGCCCCCGGGACAGCATCCACTACGAGCAGTACTTC.

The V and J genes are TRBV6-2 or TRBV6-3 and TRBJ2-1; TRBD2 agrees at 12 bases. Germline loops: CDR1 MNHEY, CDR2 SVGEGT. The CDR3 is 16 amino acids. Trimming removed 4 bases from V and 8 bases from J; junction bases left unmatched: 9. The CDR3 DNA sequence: TGTGCCAGCAGTTTCGAGACTAGCGGGAGTAGGGATGAGCAGTTCTTC. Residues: CASSFETSGSRDEQFF.

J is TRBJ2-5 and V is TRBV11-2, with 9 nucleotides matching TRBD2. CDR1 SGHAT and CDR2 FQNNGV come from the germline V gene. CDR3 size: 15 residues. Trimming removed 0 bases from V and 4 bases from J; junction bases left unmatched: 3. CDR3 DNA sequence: TGTGCCAGCAGCTTAGATCGCGGGAGGGTAGAGACCCAGTACTTC. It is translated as CASSLDRGRVETQYF.

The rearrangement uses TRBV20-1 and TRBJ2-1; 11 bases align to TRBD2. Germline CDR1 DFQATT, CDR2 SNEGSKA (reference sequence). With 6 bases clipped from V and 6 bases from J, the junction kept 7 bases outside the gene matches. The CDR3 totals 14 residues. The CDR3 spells CSAEGLADSNEQFF. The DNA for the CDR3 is TGCAGTGCCGAGGGACTAGCGGACTCCAATGAGCAGTTCTTC.

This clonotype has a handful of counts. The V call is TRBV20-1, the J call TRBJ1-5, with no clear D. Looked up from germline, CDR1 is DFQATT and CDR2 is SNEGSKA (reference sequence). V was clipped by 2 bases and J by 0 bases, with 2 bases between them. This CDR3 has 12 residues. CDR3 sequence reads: CSARSSNQPQHF. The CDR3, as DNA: TGCAGTGCTAGAAGTAGCAATCAGCCCCAGCATTTT.

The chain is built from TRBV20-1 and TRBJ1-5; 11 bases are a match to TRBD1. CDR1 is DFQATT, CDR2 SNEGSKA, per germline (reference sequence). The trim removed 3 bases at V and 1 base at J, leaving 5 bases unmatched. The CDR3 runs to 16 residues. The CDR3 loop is CSASGQGAVSNQPQHF. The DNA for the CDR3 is TGCAGTGCTAGTGGACAGGGGGCTGTCAGCAATCAGCCCCAGCATTTT.

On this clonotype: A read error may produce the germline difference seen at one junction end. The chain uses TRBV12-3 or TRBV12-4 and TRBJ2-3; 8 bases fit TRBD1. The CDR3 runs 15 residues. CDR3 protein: CASSLDRGSTDTEYF. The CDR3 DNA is TGTGCCAGCAGCCTCGACAGGGGAAGCACAGATACGGAGTATTTT.

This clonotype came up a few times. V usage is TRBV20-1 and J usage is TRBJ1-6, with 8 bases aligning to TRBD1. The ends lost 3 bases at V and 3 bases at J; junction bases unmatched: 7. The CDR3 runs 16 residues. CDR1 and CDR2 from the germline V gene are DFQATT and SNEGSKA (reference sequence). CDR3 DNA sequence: TGCAGTGCTAGCGACATCGACAGGGGCTATAATTCACCCCTCCACTTT. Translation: CSASDIDRGYNSPLHF.

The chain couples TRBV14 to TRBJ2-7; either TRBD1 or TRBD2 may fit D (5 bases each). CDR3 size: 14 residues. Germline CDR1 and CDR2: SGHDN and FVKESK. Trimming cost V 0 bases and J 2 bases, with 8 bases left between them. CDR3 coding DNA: TGTGCCAGCAGCCAAGAGGGGGAAGCCTACGAGCAGTACTTC. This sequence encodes CASSQEGEAYEQYF.

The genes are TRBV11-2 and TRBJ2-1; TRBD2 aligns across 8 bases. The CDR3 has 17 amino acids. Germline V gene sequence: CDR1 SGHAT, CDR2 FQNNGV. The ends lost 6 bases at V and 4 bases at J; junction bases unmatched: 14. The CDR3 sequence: CASRHGRGGPGYNEQFF. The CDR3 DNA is TGTGCCAGCAGACATGGACGGGGGGGGCCAGGGTACAATGAGCAGTTCTTC.

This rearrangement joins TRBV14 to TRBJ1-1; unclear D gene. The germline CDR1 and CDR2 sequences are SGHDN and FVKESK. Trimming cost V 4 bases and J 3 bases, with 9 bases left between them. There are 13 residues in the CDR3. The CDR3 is CASSRDGDTEAFF. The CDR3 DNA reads TGTGCCAGCAGCCGAGACGGTGACACTGAAGCTTTCTTT.

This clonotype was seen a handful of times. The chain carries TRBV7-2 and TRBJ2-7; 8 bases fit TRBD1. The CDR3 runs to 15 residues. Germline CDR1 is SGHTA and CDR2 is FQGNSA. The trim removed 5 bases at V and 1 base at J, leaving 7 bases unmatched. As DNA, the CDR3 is TGTGCCAGCAGCCGCAGGGGGCTCGGGTCCTACGAGCAGTACTTC. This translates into CASSRRGLGSYEQYF.

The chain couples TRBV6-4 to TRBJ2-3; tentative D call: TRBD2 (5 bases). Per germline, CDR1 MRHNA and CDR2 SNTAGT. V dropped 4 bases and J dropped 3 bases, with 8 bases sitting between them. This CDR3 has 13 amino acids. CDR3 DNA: TGTGCCAGCAGTGGGGAGATTACAGATACGCAGTATTTT. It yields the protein CASSGEITDTQYF.

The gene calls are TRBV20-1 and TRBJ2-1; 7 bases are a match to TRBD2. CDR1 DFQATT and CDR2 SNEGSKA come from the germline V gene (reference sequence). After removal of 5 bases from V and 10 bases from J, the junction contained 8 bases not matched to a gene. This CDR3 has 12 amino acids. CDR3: CSAFGLAEEQFF. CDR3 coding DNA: TGCAGTGCTTTCGGCCTAGCGGAAGAGCAGTTCTTC.

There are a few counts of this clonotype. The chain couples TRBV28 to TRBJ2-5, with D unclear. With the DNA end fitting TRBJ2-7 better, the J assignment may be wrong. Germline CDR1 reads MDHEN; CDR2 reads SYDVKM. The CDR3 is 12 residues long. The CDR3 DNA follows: TGTGCCAGCACACAAGGGCCATACGAGCAGTACTTC. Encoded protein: CASTQGPYEQYF.

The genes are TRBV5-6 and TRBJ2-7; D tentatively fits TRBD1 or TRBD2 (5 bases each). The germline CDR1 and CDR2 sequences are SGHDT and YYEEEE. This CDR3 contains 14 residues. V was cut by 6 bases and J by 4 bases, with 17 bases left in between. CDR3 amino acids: CASTRDGLYYEQYF. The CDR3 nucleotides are TGTGCCAGCACCCGGGACGGCCTCTATTACGAGCAGTACTTC. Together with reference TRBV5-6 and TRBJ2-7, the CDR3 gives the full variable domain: DAGVTQSPTHLIKTRGQQVTLRCSPKSGHDTVSWYQQALGQGPQFIFQYYEEEERQRGNFPDRFSGHQFPNYSSELNVNALLLGDSALYLCASTRDGLYYEQYFGPGTRLTVT.

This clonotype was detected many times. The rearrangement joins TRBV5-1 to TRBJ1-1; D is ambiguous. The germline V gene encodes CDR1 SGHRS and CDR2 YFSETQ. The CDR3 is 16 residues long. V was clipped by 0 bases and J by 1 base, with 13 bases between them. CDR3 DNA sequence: TGCGCCAGCAGCTTGGTGGGCGGGCCGACGAACACTGAAGCTTTCTTT. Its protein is CASSLVGGPTNTEAFF.

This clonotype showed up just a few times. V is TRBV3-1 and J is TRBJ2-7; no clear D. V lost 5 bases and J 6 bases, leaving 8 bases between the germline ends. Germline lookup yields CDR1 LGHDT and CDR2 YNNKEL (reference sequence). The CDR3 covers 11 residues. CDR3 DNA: TGTGCCAGCAGCAGGTTATCCGAGCAGTACTTC. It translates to CASSRLSEQYF.